Each of the 5 T cell receptor beta chains below was sequenced from the same sample in a study of Ad26.COV2.S vaccination and SARS-CoV-2 variants. As to treatment: some 20 received Ad26.COV2.S at low or high dose, single or two shots; about 5 received placebo; per-sample allocation not given. On day 63 after the first injection, vaccine and placebo recipients gave samples. TCRdb's table, derived via immunoSEQ multiplex PCR, lists solely in-frame clones and lacks some. This table holds about 480,000 clones, roughly 85% found once. This material consisted of peripheral blood, taken in a trial of Ad26.COV2.S vaccine versus placebo. The source is a person between 18 and 60 years old who received the Ad26.COV2.S COVID-19 vaccine or a placebo.

This clone was picked up one time. The chain carries TRBV6-5 and TRBJ2-1; TRBD2 matches 10 bases. CDR3 size: 16 residues. The germline gives CDR1 MNHEY, CDR2 SVGAGI. Losses at the gene ends were 0 bases for V and 6 bases for J; bases not matched to a gene: 5. Here the CDR3 reads CASSYSLAGVANEQFF. The CDR3 DNA is TGTGCCAGCAGTTACTCGCTAGCGGGAGTCGCCAATGAGCAGTTCTTC.

V and J are TRBV18 and TRBJ2-3; TRBD1 might be the D (6 bases). This CDR3 region has 14 residues. The germline gives CDR1 KGHSH, CDR2 LQKENI. The germline V and J ends were trimmed by 3 bases and 4 bases, with 11 bases remaining between them. The chain's CDR3 is CASSPPGQPDTQYF. The CDR3, as DNA: TGTGCCAGCTCACCCCCAGGACAGCCAGATACGCAGTATTTT.

This rearrangement joins TRBV14 to TRBJ2-6; a possible D gene is TRBD1 (6 bases). V shed 1 base and J shed 0 bases, with 13 bases lying between them. The germline V gene has CDR1 SGHDN and CDR2 FVKESK. This CDR3 region has 18 residues. The CDR3 region is CASSQVGTPRSGANVLTF. The CDR3 region has the DNA TGTGCCAGCAGCCAAGTGGGGACACCGCGCTCTGGGGCCAACGTCCTGACTTTC.

CDR3 region: CAISESGAGTYNEQFF. CDR3 DNA sequence: TGTGCCATCAGTGAGTCTGGGGCGGGAACCTACAATGAGCAGTTCTTC. The V gene is TRBV10-3, the J gene TRBJ2-1; a possible D gene is TRBD2 (6 bases). CDR3 length: 16 residues. Germline-derived CDR1 and CDR2 are ENHRY and SYGVKD. V was clipped by 0 bases and J by 2 bases, with 11 bases between them.

V is TRBV9 and J is TRBJ2-2; 14 nucleotides match TRBD2. Per the germline V gene, CDR1 is SGDLS and CDR2 is YYNGEE. V dropped 0 bases and J dropped 7; count of bases not matched to a gene: 5. The CDR3 is 17 amino acids. CDR3 in DNA: TGTGCCAGCAGCGTAGGACTAGCGGGAGGGCCAGACGGGGAGCTGTTTTTT. Translation: CASSVGLAGGPDGELFF. The entire variable domain, with the rest obtained from reference TRBV9 and TRBJ2-2, is as follows: DSGVTQTPKHLITATGQRVTLRCSPRSGDLSVYWYQQSLDQGLQFLIQYYNGEERAKGNILERFSAQQFPDLHSELNLSSLELGDSALYFCASSVGLAGGPDGELFFGEGSRLTVL.